This T cell receptor beta chain was observed in a study of vaccination effects on CD4 cells after COVID-19. Some clones are missing from TCRdb's copy, which holds only in-frame ones; the method was immunoSEQ multiplex PCR. The sample yields approximately 13,000 clones, 76% seen once. A remark on this clone: Its specificity is unknown.

Study-level findings and limits: After vaccination, at late timepoints, clones induced by infection and by vaccine contracted markedly.

Germline V CDR1 and CDR2: LNHDA, SQIVND (reference sequence). The CDR3 runs 12 residues. The V end lost 3 bases, the J end lost 7 bases, and 10 bases lay between the germline ends. Before sequencing, viral peptide pools were used by the ViraFEST assay to expand antigen-specific CD4+ T cells. An approximately 10-day culture period preceded the isolation of CD4+ T cells. Cultures received IL-2 medium that replaced half the medium on days 3 and 7. This TCR was recovered from a human donor who received a COVID-19 vaccine. The rearrangement links TRBV19 to TRBJ2-7; D is uncertain. The input for sequencing was CD4+ T cells from PBMCs cultured with HCoV-229E spike peptides, taken before COVID-19 vaccination. The CDR3 is CASSIAGREQYF. The CDR3 nucleotides read TGTGCCAGTAGTATTGCAGGTCGAGAGCAGTACTTC. The full variable domain, in which reference TRBV19 and TRBJ2-7 provide the parts outside the CDR3, is DGGITQSPKYLFRKEGQNVTLSCEQNLNHDAMYWYRQDPGQGLRLIYYSQIVNDFQKGDIAEGYSVSREKKESFPLTVTSAQKNPTAFYLCASSIAGREQYFGPGTRLTVT.